This T cell receptor (beta chain) came from a study of blood T cell repertoires in COVID-19. Study-level information: Sites in the United States, Italy and Spain provided acute and convalescent COVID-19 samples. From T cells, B-cell-depleted T cells, or PBMCs came the material, which was cDNA or gDNA.

Germline CDR1 is SGHTA and CDR2 is FQGNSA. The CDR3 runs 16 residues. V was clipped by 2 bases and J by 8 bases, with 19 bases between them. Original analysis: By means of reference gene primer amplification, nucleated cell counts were estimated. The method was immunoSEQ multiplex PCR; TCRdb's version includes in-frame clones alone and lacks a portion of them. That table gives V, J and clone size, and the DNA gave D and trimming. The table includes about 130,000 clones, over 75% detected once. Enrolment of Seattle patients took place during active infection, and they were followed longitudinally. The chain employs TRBV7-2 and TRBJ2-1; D possibly corresponds to TRBD1 (6 bases). The receptor was isolated from a man younger than 40 with COVID-19, enrolled during active disease. The sample comprised peripheral blood. CDR3: CASSLQTMRGWDEQFF. The CDR3 region has the DNA TGTGCCAGCAGCTTACAGACTATGAGGGGGTGGGATGAGCAGTTCTTC.